The T cell receptor beta chain under discussion was sequenced for a study of Tregs in tolerant kidney transplant recipients (dated by TCRdb to the late 2010s). In terms of the full investigation: The transplants used related donors along with nonmyeloablative bone marrow transplantation, and in the human trials mixed chimerism was transient. The study applied TCRbeta sequencing to find donor-specific regulatory T cells before combined kidney and bone marrow transplantation and then followed those same cells after transplant.

On the study overall, not on this receptor specifically: Donor-specific Treg expansion exceeded global Treg expansion in tolerant patients, suggesting antigen-driven rather than nonspecific expansion. For some patients, the PCR primers changed as time went on, which meant samples from those patients could not be compared with one another at the nucleotide level. The study was constrained by small patient numbers, and validation of the findings is required in larger populations and under other immunosuppression protocols. The most biologically relevant and donor-specific TCRbeta repertoire appeared to be identified by expanding Tregs with activated donor B cells. Biological reproducibility was not directly assessed, although technical replication error appeared to be minimal.

For TCRbeta CDR3 sequencing, genomic DNA from the sorted cells was extracted using the QIAGEN DNeasy Blood and Tissue Kit. High-throughput TCRbeta CDR3 sequencing, including PCR amplification with bias correction and internal controls, was performed commercially through immunoSEQ. For the original study's pipeline: A unique productive TCRbeta sequence was defined by the CDR3 nucleotide sequence when primers matched, and otherwise by the CDR3 amino acid sequence together with the Vbeta and Jbeta genes. To correct for sorting error, sequences found in more than one sorted population at a frequency ratio of 2:1 or less were discarded, and the remaining shared sequences were assigned to the population with the higher frequency. Donor-reactive sequences were defined as at least 5-fold expanded in CFSE-low cells versus unstimulated cells, with frequency of at least 0.01% in CFSE-low cells. Jensen-Shannon divergence, calculated on the top 100 TCRbeta sequences ranked by frequency, was used to quantify repertoire divergence. For any sample with multiple sequencing runs, sorting error was corrected in each run separately before the runs were pooled. TCRdb took this table from immuneACCESS and kept in-frame rearrangements with V and J called. Such tables lack part of the clones; where checked against another copy, unresolved V genes explain under half of the gap, and the rest is unexplained. V and J calls and clone size come straight from that table; D and trimming were deduced from the DNA. This sample gives under 95,000 clones in total; 75% to 95% of them show up just once. Together, the top ten hold approximately 0.35% of the sample.

The time point label here, explained by the study, means: blood sample drawn before combined kidney and bone marrow transplant. Thawed PBMCs were FACS-sorted into unstimulated Tregs (CD4+CD25+CD127-), CD4+ non-Tregs (CD4+CD25-), CD4 cells and CD8 cells. Before Treg sorting, thawed PBMCs were rested overnight at 37°C with 200 IU/ml IL-2. The patients were 4 recipients of combined kidney and bone marrow transplants from the ITN036ST trial, and samples were available only for these trial subjects. Healthy control blood was separated into PBMCs by Ficoll density gradient and cryopreserved, and patient PBMCs were collected both before and after transplant. Germline trimming amounts to 2 bases on V and 8 bases on J, with 11 as the count of junction bases outside the gene matches. In the germline V gene, CDR1 corresponds to LGHNA and CDR2 to YSLEER. The CDR3 starts with the cysteine, ends with the phenylalanine, and has 15 residues. The read is trimmed to its CDR3 DNA, 45 bases read in frame from base 1.

To note about this clone: Its binding antigen is unknown. Base qualities were left out, and no much larger clone turns up one base away.

Sequenced here: Tregs from blood, sampled before the transplant. This clonotype originated in a human donor who received a combined kidney and bone marrow transplant. Recombination connected TRBV4-3 to TRBJ1-2, with 7 central nucleotides matching TRBD1. The DNA sequence is given as TGCGCCAGCAGCCAACCGCAGGGGGATAATCGCGGCTACACCTTC. It translates to CASSQPQGDNRGYTF.